The 29 T cell receptor beta chains listed next were all sequenced from one sample in a study of blood T cells in healthy people across ages. The second PCR ran roughly 6 to 11 cycles with a sample-barcoded 5' primer and J-beta primers. TCRdb re-called the 5' RACE reads with MiXCR, one entry per CDR3 protein. The table has 1.5 million or so distinct CDR3 sequences, 40% to 45% seen once. Input material: blood. The receptor set was obtained from a young woman in good health.

The rearrangement joins TRBV6-5 to TRBJ2-7, with a tentative D call TRBD1 (6 bases). Germline values: CDR1 MNHEY, CDR2 SVGAGI. This CDR3 has 15 amino acids. Trimming shortened V by 2 bases and J by 3 bases, and 14 bases separated the two germline ends. The chain's CDR3 is CASSYDGQGLYEQYF. CDR3 in DNA: TGTGCCAGCAGTTACGATGGTCAGGGGCTCTACGAGCAGTACTTC.

This clonotype was detected once. The J gene is TRBJ2-3, the V gene TRBV12-3 or TRBV12-4; possible D gene TRBD1, 5 bases. This CDR3 has 14 residues. Between the trimmed V and J ends, which lost 3 bases and 4 bases, there was a span of 11 bases. In DNA, the CDR3 is TGTGCCAGCAGTTTTCGACAGCGCGCAGATACGCAGTATTTT. Its translation is CASSFRQRADTQYF.

The chain links TRBV4-3 to TRBJ2-1, with TRBD1 as a possible D gene (5 bases). The ends were cut back, 0 bases at V and 0 bases at J, with 15 bases in the middle. Germline CDR1 and CDR2: LGHNA and YSLEER. The CDR3 covers 18 residues. CDR3 sequence: CASSQEGLPVSSYNEQFF. The CDR3 coding sequence is TGCGCCAGCAGCCAAGAGGGGCTTCCGGTAAGCTCCTACAATGAGCAGTTCTTC.

Only a few counts were recorded for this clonotype. The rearrangement uses TRBV20-1 and TRBJ2-5, with D unclear. V lost 1 base, J lost 6 bases, and 12 bases lay in between. This CDR3 contains 13 residues. Germline V gene data show CDR1 as DFQATT and CDR2 as SNEGSKA (reference sequence). The CDR3 bases are TGCAGTGCTAGAGGAAGGCCTAACAAGACCCAGTACTTC. Its protein is CSARGRPNKTQYF.

Concerning this clonotype: A much larger clone lies a single base off, so this may be a read error. The chain employs TRBV7-2 and TRBJ2-3; D not certain. Germline V gene sequence: CDR1 SGHTA, CDR2 FQGNSA. V was shortened by 1 base and J by 5 bases, with 10 bases between the two germline ends. This CDR3 region has 14 residues. CDR3 region: CASSLVRVGDTQYF. The CDR3, as DNA: TGTGCCAGCAGCTTAGTTAGGGTCGGAGATACGCAGTATTTT.

V is TRBV7-9 and J is TRBJ2-7; 8 bases align to TRBD2. The CDR3 length is 15 residues. Germline CDR1 reads SEHNR; CDR2 reads FQNEAQ (reference sequence). J was trimmed by 4 bases and V by 6 bases; bases with no gene match: 11. CDR3 DNA sequence: TGTGCCAGCAGACGTAGTGAGCGGGGGCCGTACGAGCAGTACTTC. Its protein is CASRRSERGPYEQYF.

CDR3 nucleotides: TGTGCCAGCAGTGAAGCAAGGGTCTCCTACAATGAGCAGTTCTTC. Protein: CASSEARVSYNEQFF. This chain connects TRBV2 to TRBJ2-1; D is undetermined. The CDR3 length is 15 residues. Looked up from germline, CDR1 is SNHLY and CDR2 is FYNNEI. V lost 0 bases to trimming and J lost 0 bases, with 6 bases between them.

This clonotype was observed a few times. The V and J genes are TRBV4-3 and TRBJ1-4; D is uncertain. V lost 0 bases, J lost 2 bases, and 13 bases lay in between. Germline CDR1 is LGHNA and CDR2 is YSLEER. There are 17 residues in the CDR3. The CDR3: CASSQETWVVTNEKLFF. The CDR3 DNA follows: TGCGCCAGCAGCCAAGAGACGTGGGTAGTGACTAATGAAAAACTGTTTTTT.

The V and J genes are TRBV9 and TRBJ2-3; 8 bases are a match to TRBD1. The CDR3 length is 16 residues. Germline values: CDR1 SGDLS, CDR2 YYNGEE. V lost 4 bases, J lost 1 base, and 8 bases stayed unmatched. This chain's CDR3 is CASSPWTGIGTDTQYF. DNA of the CDR3: TGTGCCAGCAGCCCCTGGACAGGGATCGGCACAGATACGCAGTATTTT.

Only a few counts were recorded for this clonotype. The V gene is TRBV24-1, the J gene TRBJ1-2; D call uncertain. This CDR3 comprises 14 residues. V shed 3 bases and J shed 4 bases, with 11 bases lying between them. CDR1 is KGHDR and CDR2 is SFDVKD in the germline V gene. The CDR3 nucleotides are TGTGCCACCAGTGATAGTAGGGAACTCTATGGCTACACCTTC. Its protein is CATSDSRELYGYTF.

The V and J genes are TRBV7-2 and TRBJ1-2; no reliable D call. Trimming cost V 2 bases and J 6 bases, with 16 bases left between them. Germline V gene sequence: CDR1 SGHTA, CDR2 FQGNSA. The CDR3 totals 15 residues. The CDR3 region has the DNA TGTGCCAGCAGCTTAAGCGGGGAGATAGGCGATGGCTACACCTTC. Protein: CASSLSGEIGDGYTF.

This clonotype has more than one count but fewer than ten. The chain links TRBV20-1 to TRBJ2-7; D perhaps matches TRBD1 (5 bases). Trimming stripped 0 bases from V and 1 base from J, with 13 bases between. There are 15 residues in the CDR3. Germline CDR1 reads DFQATT; CDR2 reads SNEGSKA (reference sequence). CDR3 coding DNA: TGCAGTGCTAGAGATACCGTCAGGGATTCCTACGAGCAGTACTTC. Amino acids: CSARDTVRDSYEQYF.

The CDR3 coding sequence is TGTGCCAGCAGTTTAGTTAGCGGGAGGGTCGAGCAGTACTTC. It yields the protein CASSLVSGRVEQYF. This rearrangement joins TRBV12-3 or TRBV12-4 to TRBJ2-7; TRBD2 matches at 11 bases. This CDR3 has 14 residues. After removal of 1 base from V and 6 bases from J, the junction contained 2 bases not matched to a gene.

The chain carries TRBV5-1 and TRBJ1-5; perhaps TRBD1 as D (6 bases). Trimming removed 5 bases from V and 6 bases from J, with 18 bases in between. This CDR3 is built from 15 residues. Per the germline V gene, CDR1 is SGHRS and CDR2 is YFSETQ. CDR3 amino acids: CASSDRPGAGQPQHF. In nucleotides, the CDR3 is TGCGCCAGCAGTGACAGGCCGGGAGCAGGTCAGCCCCAGCATTTT.

This clonotype was recorded once. The chain uses TRBV9 and TRBJ2-2; D is uncertain. The CDR3 loop spans 15 amino acids. V was shortened by 1 base and J by 1 base, with 8 bases between the two germline ends. Germline CDR1 reads SGDLS; CDR2 reads YYNGEE. The CDR3 nucleotides are TGTGCCAGCAGCGTAACTTTTGGGAACACCGGGGAGCTGTTTTTT. This encodes CASSVTFGNTGELFF.

The gene calls are TRBV7-9 and TRBJ2-3; 14 bases fit TRBD2. This CDR3 comprises 16 residues. J gave up 4 bases and V 6 bases, and 6 bases lay outside the gene matches. Germline V gene sequence: CDR1 SEHNR, CDR2 FQNEAQ (reference sequence). DNA for the CDR3: TGTGCCAGCAGGGTGTGGGGACTAGCGGGGGCAGATACGCAGTATTTT. This encodes CASRVWGLAGADTQYF.

CDR3 loop: CSVMGLAGRETQYF. CDR3 nucleotide sequence: TGCAGCGTTATGGGACTAGCGGGACGTGAGACCCAGTACTTC. This chain joins TRBV29-1 and TRBJ2-7; 13 bases align to TRBD2. The last part of the DNA fits TRBJ2-5 better; the J call may be wrong. The CDR3 runs 14 residues. The germline V gene has CDR1 SQVTM and CDR2 ANQGSEA.

V gene TRBV12-3 or TRBV12-4 combines with J gene TRBJ2-5; 12 bases fit TRBD2. Trimming cost V 4 bases and J 2 bases; bases outside gene matches: 5. The CDR3 covers 16 residues. This chain's CDR3 is CASSSHTSGGQETQYF. The CDR3 bases are TGTGCCAGCAGTTCCCACACTAGCGGGGGGCAAGAGACCCAGTACTTC.

The V and J genes are TRBV7-9 and TRBJ2-1; D may be TRBD2 (5 bases). The ends were cut back, 3 bases at V and 0 bases at J, with 12 bases in the middle. CDR3 length: 16 amino acids. Germline V lookup: CDR1 SEHNR, CDR2 FQNEAQ (reference sequence). CDR3 in DNA: TGTGCCAGCAGCTTTAGGAGGTCCGGCTCCTACAATGAGCAGTTCTTC. Amino acids: CASSFRRSGSYNEQFF.

The V and J genes are TRBV7-2 and TRBJ2-5; 16 nucleotides line up with TRBD2. CDR3 length: 16 amino acids. V lost 5 bases to trimming and J lost 11 bases; unmatched junction nucleotides: 11. CDR1 is SGHTA, CDR2 FQGNSA, per germline. Here the CDR3 DNA reads TGTGCCAGCAGCGTTGCGGGACTAGCGGGGGGGAATGAGCAGTACTTC. It specifies CASSVAGLAGGNEQYF.

This chain uses TRBV5-1 with TRBJ1-1, with 7 nucleotides matching TRBD1. V dropped 0 bases and J dropped 6; count of bases not matched to a gene: 8. Germline assignment: CDR1 SGHRS and CDR2 YFSETQ. The CDR3 covers 15 residues. The CDR3 reads CASSLAGQDLAEAFF. The CDR3 DNA follows: TGCGCCAGCAGCTTGGCAGGACAGGATCTCGCTGAAGCTTTCTTT.

The chain links TRBV5-5 to TRBJ2-7; possible D gene TRBD2, 6 bases. The germline CDR1 and CDR2 sequences are SGHKS and YYEKEE (reference sequence). The CDR3 totals 14 residues. V was shortened by 4 bases and J by 7 bases, with 18 bases between the two germline ends. The CDR3 loop is CASSHTRGGNEQYF. DNA of the CDR3: TGTGCCAGCAGCCACACTAGAGGCGGGAATGAGCAGTACTTC.

This clonotype was seen only a few times. The chain recombines TRBV7-2 with TRBJ2-1, with TRBD2 as a possible D gene (6 bases). This CDR3 spans 14 amino acids. CDR1 and CDR2 from the germline V gene are SGHTA and FQGNSA. Between the trimmed V and J ends, which lost 2 bases and 6 bases, there was a span of 11 bases. CDR3 coding DNA: TGTGCCAGCAGCTTAATCGGAGGGACCAATGAGCAGTTCTTC. It yields the protein CASSLIGGTNEQFF. The entire variable domain, with the rest obtained from reference TRBV7-2 and TRBJ2-1, is as follows: GAGVSQSPSNKVTEKGKDVELRCDPISGHTALYWYRQSLGQGLEFLIYFQGNSAPDKSGLPSDRFSAERTGGSVSTLTIQRTQQEDSAVYLCASSLIGGTNEQFFGPGTRLTVL.

The chain recombines TRBV30 with TRBJ2-5; maybe TRBD1 (5 bases). The DNA end is a closer match to TRBJ2-7, so the J assignment may be wrong. This CDR3 is built from 15 residues. Looked up from germline, CDR1 is GTSNPN and CDR2 is SVGIG (reference sequence). In DNA form, the CDR3 reads TGTGCCTGGATTACTCCTCAGGGTAACACCTACGAGCAGTACTTC. Translation gives CAWITPQGNTYEQYF.

V usage is TRBV5-1 and J usage is TRBJ2-7; no clear D. V dropped 4 bases and J dropped 3 bases, with 11 bases sitting between them. Germline loops: CDR1 SGHRS, CDR2 YFSETQ. This CDR3 is 13 amino acids long. The CDR3 sequence: CASSPIPYYEQYF. DNA for the CDR3: TGCGCCAGCAGCCCCATTCCCTACTACGAGCAGTACTTC.

This chain joins TRBV4-2 and TRBJ2-7; TRBD2 matches 8 bases. Germline V gene lookup returns CDR1 LGHNA and CDR2 YNFKEQ. This CDR3 has 16 residues. The junction had 12 bases not matched to a gene; V was cut back by 1 base and J by 7 bases. CDR3 residues: CASSQGVQAGDNEQYF. CDR3 coding DNA: TGTGCCAGCAGCCAAGGAGTCCAAGCGGGAGACAATGAGCAGTACTTC.

In this sample, this clonotype turned up many times. DNA of the CDR3: TGCGCCAGCAGCAGGACAGGAATACTGAACACTGAAGCTTTCTTT. It is translated as CASSRTGILNTEAFF. The gene calls are TRBV5-1 and TRBJ1-1, with 7 nucleotides matching TRBD1. In germline, CDR1 is SGHRS, CDR2 YFSETQ. The CDR3 runs 15 residues. V gave up 4 bases and J gave up 0 bases; unmatched junction bases: 6.

The chain is built from TRBV7-2 and TRBJ1-3; TRBD1 aligns across 8 bases. The CDR3 runs 16 residues. Trimming at V came to 1 base and at J to 0 bases, leaving 2 bases not matched to a gene. Germline V gives CDR1 SGHTA, CDR2 FQGNSA. This chain's CDR3 is CASSLGDRTSGNTIYF. The CDR3 DNA reads as TGTGCCAGCAGCTTAGGGGACAGGACCTCTGGAAACACCATATATTTT.

This chain links TRBV21-1 with TRBJ2-1; the D call in the table, TRBD2, was not verified against the DNA. TRBV21-1 is assigned pseudogene status. The length of the CDR3 is 15 residues. The CDR3 DNA reads as TGTGCCAGTCTCTCTCCGGGGGGGAATAGGAATGAGCAGTTCTTC. Translating it yields CASLSPGGNRNEQFF.